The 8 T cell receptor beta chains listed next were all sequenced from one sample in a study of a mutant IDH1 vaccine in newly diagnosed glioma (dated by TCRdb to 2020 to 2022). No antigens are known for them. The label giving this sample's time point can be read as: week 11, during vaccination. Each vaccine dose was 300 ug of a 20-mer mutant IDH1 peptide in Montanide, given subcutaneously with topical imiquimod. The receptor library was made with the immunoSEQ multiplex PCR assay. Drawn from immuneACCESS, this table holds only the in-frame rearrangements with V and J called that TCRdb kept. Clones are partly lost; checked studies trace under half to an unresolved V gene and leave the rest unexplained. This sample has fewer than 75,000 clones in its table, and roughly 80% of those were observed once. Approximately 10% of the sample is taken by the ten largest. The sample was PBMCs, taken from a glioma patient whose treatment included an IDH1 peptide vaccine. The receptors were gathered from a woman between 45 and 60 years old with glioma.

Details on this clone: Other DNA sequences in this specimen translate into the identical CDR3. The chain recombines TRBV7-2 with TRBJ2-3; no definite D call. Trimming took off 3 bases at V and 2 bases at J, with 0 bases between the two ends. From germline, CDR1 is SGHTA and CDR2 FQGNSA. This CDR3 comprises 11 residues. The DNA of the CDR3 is TGTGCCAGCAGCTTCACAGATACGCAGTATTTT. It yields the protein CASSFTDTQYF.

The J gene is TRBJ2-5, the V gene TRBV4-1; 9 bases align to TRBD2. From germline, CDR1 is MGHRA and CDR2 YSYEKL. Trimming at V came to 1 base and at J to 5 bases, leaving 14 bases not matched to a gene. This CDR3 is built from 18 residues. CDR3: CASSQAQGGSGGSETQYF. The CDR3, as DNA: TGCGCCAGCAGCCAAGCGCAGGGTGGCAGCGGGGGGTCGGAGACCCAGTACTTC.

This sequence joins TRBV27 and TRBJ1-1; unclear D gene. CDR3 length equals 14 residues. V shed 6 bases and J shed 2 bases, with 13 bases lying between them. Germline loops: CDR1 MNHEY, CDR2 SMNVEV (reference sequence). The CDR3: CASSPRPANTEAFF. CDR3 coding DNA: TGTGCCAGCAGCCCGAGGCCAGCTAACACTGAAGCTTTCTTT.

The CDR3 protein is CASSRGAQYSDTQYF. In DNA, the CDR3 is TGTGCCAGTTCGAGGGGGGCGCAATACTCAGATACGCAGTATTTT. The chain is built from TRBV27 and TRBJ2-3, with D perhaps assigned TRBD1 or TRBD2 (6 bases each). CDR1 MNHEY and CDR2 SMNVEV come from the germline V gene (reference sequence). With 9 bases removed from V and 4 bases from J, the gap between germline ends came to 20 bases. The CDR3 has 15 residues.

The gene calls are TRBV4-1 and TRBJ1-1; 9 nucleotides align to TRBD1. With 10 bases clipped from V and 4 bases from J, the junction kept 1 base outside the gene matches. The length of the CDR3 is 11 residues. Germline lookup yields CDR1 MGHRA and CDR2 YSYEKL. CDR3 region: CATTGGTEAFF. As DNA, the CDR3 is TGCGCCACGACAGGGGGCACTGAAGCTTTCTTT.

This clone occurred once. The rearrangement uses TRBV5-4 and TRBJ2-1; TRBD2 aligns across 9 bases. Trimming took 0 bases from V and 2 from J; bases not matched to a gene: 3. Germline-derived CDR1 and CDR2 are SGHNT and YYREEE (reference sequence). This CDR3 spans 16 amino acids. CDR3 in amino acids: CASSLAAGGPYNEQFF. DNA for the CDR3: TGTGCCAGCAGCTTGGCGGCGGGGGGGCCCTACAATGAGCAGTTCTTC. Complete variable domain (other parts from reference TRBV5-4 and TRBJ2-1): ETGVTQSPTHLIKTRGQQVTLRCSSQSGHNTVSWYQQALGQGPQFIFQYYREEENGRGNFPPRFSGLQFPNYSSELNVNALELDDSALYLCASSLAAGGPYNEQFFGPGTRLTVL.

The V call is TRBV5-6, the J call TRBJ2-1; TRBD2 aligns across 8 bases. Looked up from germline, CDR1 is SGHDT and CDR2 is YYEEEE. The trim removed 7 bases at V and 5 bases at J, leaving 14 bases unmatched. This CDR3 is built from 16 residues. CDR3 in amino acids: CASAPRWSGGHNEQFF. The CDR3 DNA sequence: TGTGCCAGCGCACCCCGGTGGAGCGGGGGCCACAATGAGCAGTTCTTC.

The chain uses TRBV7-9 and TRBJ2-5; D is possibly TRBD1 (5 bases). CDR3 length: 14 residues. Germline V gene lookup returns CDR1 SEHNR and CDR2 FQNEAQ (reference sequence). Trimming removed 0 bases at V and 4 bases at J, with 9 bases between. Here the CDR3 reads CASSLAGPTETQYF. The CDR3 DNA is TGTGCCAGCAGCTTAGCGGGGCCCACAGAGACCCAGTACTTC.